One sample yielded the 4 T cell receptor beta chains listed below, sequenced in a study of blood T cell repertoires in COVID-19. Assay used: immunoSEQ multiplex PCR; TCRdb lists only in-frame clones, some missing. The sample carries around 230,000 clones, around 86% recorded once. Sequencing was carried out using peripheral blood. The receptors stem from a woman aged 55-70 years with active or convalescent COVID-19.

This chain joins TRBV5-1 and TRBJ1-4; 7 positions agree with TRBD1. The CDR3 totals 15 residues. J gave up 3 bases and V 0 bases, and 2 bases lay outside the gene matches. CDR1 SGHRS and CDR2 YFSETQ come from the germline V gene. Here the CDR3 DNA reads TGCGCCAGCAGCTTGGGCGGGACAGCTAATGAAAAACTGTTTTTT. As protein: CASSLGGTANEKLFF.

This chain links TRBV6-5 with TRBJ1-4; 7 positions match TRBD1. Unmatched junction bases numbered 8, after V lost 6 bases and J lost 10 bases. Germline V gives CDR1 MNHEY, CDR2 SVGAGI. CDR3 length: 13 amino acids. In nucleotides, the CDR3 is TGTGCCAGCAGCCAGGGACAGATCGGAAAACTGTTTTTT. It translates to CASSQGQIGKLFF.

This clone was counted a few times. In nucleotides, the CDR3 is TGTGCCAGCAGTTTTAGTCGTATTGATGGCTACACCTTC. The encoded protein is CASSFSRIDGYTF. J is TRBJ1-2 and V is TRBV28, with no clear D. The CDR3 spans 13 residues. Germline V lookup: CDR1 MDHEN, CDR2 SYDVKM. Trimming took 3 bases from V and 6 from J, leaving 11 bases between them.

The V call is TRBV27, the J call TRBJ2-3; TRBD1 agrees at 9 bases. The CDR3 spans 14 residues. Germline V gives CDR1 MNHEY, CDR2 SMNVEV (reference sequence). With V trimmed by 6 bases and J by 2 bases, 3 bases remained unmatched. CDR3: CASSRDRVTDTQYF. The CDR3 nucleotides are TGTGCCAGCAGCCGGGACAGGGTCACAGATACGCAGTATTTT.